A selection of T cell receptor beta chains follows, all from one sample in a study of blood T cell repertoires in COVID-19. This table comes from immunoSEQ multiplex PCR, and its TCRdb copy is limited to in-frame clones, with some not included. The data hold some 240,000 clones, with about 88% observed a single time. Sequencing was performed on peripheral blood. These receptors came from a woman in her forties who had recovered from COVID-19. Each CDR3 is given with its conserved first and last residue. A D gene is named only where the DNA matches it firmly. Clone sizes are given selectively: once, few, many, or a class where the clone is expanded.

abundance	d_gene	v_gene	j_gene	CDR3aa	CDR3nt
-	TRBD2	TRBV11-3	TRBJ2-2	CASSLGQLSGSSTGELFF	TGTGCCAGCAGCTTAGGACAGCTTAGCGGGAGTTCGACCGGGGAGCTGTTTTTT
-	-	TRBV6-1	TRBJ2-6	CASMAAGANVLTF	TGTGCCAGCATGGCGGCTGGGGCCAACGTCCTGACTTTC
few	-	TRBV2	TRBJ2-5	CASSEQQETQYF	TGTGCCAGCAGTGAACAGCAAGAGACCCAGTACTTC
-	-	TRBV6-1	TRBJ1-1	CASSEVGGAEAFF	TGTGCCAGCAGTGAAGTGGGGGGGGCTGAAGCTTTCTTT
few	-	TRBV10-1	TRBJ1-2	CASSVSVGAGYGYTF	TGCGCCAGCAGTGTAAGTGTAGGGGCCGGCTATGGCTACACCTTC
-	TRBD2	TRBV6-2/TRBV6-3	TRBJ2-5	CASSDPGLAGETQYF	TGTGCCAGCAGTGACCCGGGACTAGCAGGGGAGACCCAGTACTTC
-	TRBD1	TRBV12-3/TRBV12-4	TRBJ1-2	CASSLAGGAYTF	TGTGCCAGCAGTTTGGCAGGGGGCGCATACACCTTC
once	TRBD2	TRBV6-4	TRBJ2-1	CASRREGSSYNEQFF	TGTGCCAGCAGGAGGGAGGGGAGCTCCTACAATGAGCAGTTCTTC
-	-	TRBV30	TRBJ1-5	CAWSPGGRSNQPQHF	TGTGCCTGGAGCCCCGGGGGGAGAAGCAATCAGCCCCAGCATTTT
-	TRBD2	TRBV10-1	TRBJ2-3	CASTDGTSGTDTQYF	TGCGCCAGCACAGACGGGACTAGCGGAACAGATACGCAGTATTTT